Below, 27 T cell receptor beta chains from the same sample are listed, as sequenced in a study of response to subunit inactivated influenza vaccine (dated by TCRdb to between 2018 and 2020). Receptor amplification or capture employed RT-PCR. Reads for this sample came from an Illumina HiSeq 2500. Clones were called with MiXCR by TCRdb after fastp trimmed the public reads at Q25, and only in-frame beta chains were retained. Each CDR3 protein gets just one entry, which takes the most common genes and DNA from the rows behind it. The sample table contains some 640,000 distinct CDR3 sequences; only one count was recorded for around 13% of them. The top ten clonotypes cover roughly 6.4% of the sample. The sample in question was PBMCs from blood, obtained 14 to 15 days before vaccination. Receptors were obtained from a man over 45 who received an inactivated influenza vaccine. Donor details come from another sample of the same person, matched by shared clones.

This clonotype was counted between two and nine times. The V call is TRBV3-1, the J call TRBJ2-2; tentatively, D is TRBD2 (5 bases). The germline V gene has CDR1 LGHDT and CDR2 YNNKEL (reference sequence). Trimming removed 7 bases at V and 4 bases at J, with 13 bases between. The CDR3 spans 14 residues. The CDR3 DNA is TGTGCCAGCACCCACACGGGGTCCACCGGGGAGCTGTTTTTT. The encoded protein is CASTHTGSTGELFF.

The chain links TRBV11-1 to TRBJ2-5, with D perhaps matching TRBD1 (5 bases). This CDR3 is built from 18 residues. Germline CDR1 and CDR2: SGHAT and FQDESV (reference sequence). Deletions cut 1 base from V and 2 bases from J, with 20 bases between. CDR3 coding DNA: TGTGCCAGCAGCTTAGTCCAGGGCAGCTTTTTCACTCAAGAGACCCAGTACTTC. This translates into CASSLVQGSFFTQETQYF.

This clonotype was seen a handful of times. The chain employs TRBV12-3 or TRBV12-4 and TRBJ2-5, with D unclear. V lost 3 bases and J 2 bases, leaving 10 bases between the germline ends. CDR3 length: 14 amino acids. CDR3 bases: TGTGCCAGCAGTTTTTCAGGCCTGCAAGAGACCCAGTACTTC. This encodes CASSFSGLQETQYF.

This chain joins TRBV4-1 and TRBJ2-7; TRBD1 matches 8 bases. V lost 3 bases, J lost 3 bases, and 13 bases stayed unmatched. Per the germline V gene, CDR1 is MGHRA and CDR2 is YSYEKL. There are 17 residues in the CDR3. The CDR3 reads CASSHRGTTGGFYEQYF. The CDR3 bases are TGCGCCAGCAGCCACCGGGGTACCACAGGGGGGTTCTACGAGCAGTACTTC.

A few counts support this clonotype. This rearrangement joins TRBV29-1 to TRBJ2-6; D remains unclear. V gave up 6 bases and J gave up 3 bases, with 12 bases separating them. Germline CDR1 and CDR2: SQVTM and ANQGSEA. This CDR3 spans 14 amino acids. CDR3 in DNA: TGCAGCGTCCACACCGCTTTTGGGGCCAACGTCCTGACTTTC. This sequence encodes CSVHTAFGANVLTF.

This clonotype has a handful of counts. The CDR3 DNA is TGTGAAAGCCAGGGACTCAATGAGCAGTTCTTC. Translating gives CESQGLNEQFF. The chain uses TRBV5-5 and TRBJ2-1; maybe TRBD2 (6 bases). The CDR3 loop spans 11 amino acids. Germline loops: CDR1 SGHKS, CDR2 YYEKEE (reference sequence). Complete variable domain (other parts from reference TRBV5-5 and TRBJ2-1): DAGVTQSPTHLIKTRGQQVTLRCSPISGHKSVSWYQQVLGQGPQFIFQYYEKEERGRGNFPDRFSARQFPNYSSELNVNALLLGDSALYLCESQGLNEQFFGPGTRLTVL.

Details on this clonotype: The junction departs from germline at one end; a sequencing error may be responsible. CDR3 loop: CASSLEWGNTGELLF. CDR3 coding DNA: TGTGCCAGCAGCTTAGAATGGGGAAACACCGGGGAGCTGCTTTTT. The chain carries TRBV7-6 and TRBJ2-2; TRBD2 is a possible D gene (5 bases). The length of the CDR3 is 15 residues. Germline V CDR1 and CDR2: SGHVS, FNYEAQ.

The chain couples TRBV4-1 to TRBJ2-3; D is possibly TRBD2 (7 bases). Trimming removed 0 bases from V and 4 bases from J, with 17 bases in between. Germline V gives CDR1 MGHRA, CDR2 YSYEKL. This CDR3 has 17 amino acids. This CDR3 reads CASSQDGGGGGADTQYF. In DNA, the CDR3 is TGCGCCAGCAGCCAAGATGGGGGCGGAGGGGGGGCAGATACGCAGTATTTT.

V gene TRBV5-4 combines with J gene TRBJ1-2; maybe TRBD1 (5 bases). CDR1 SGHNT and CDR2 YYREEE come from the germline V gene (reference sequence). The CDR3 runs 15 residues. Trimming stripped 4 bases from V and 0 bases from J, with 13 bases between. The CDR3: CASSSQTASNYGYTF. CDR3 DNA sequence: TGTGCCAGCAGCAGTCAGACAGCTTCTAACTATGGCTACACCTTC.

This chain connects TRBV9 to TRBJ1-2; 7 nucleotides agree with TRBD1. Germline V gene lookup returns CDR1 SGDLS and CDR2 YYNGEE. V trimming: 0 bases; J trimming: 5 bases; junction bases outside the gene matches: 7. CDR3 length equals 15 residues. The CDR3 region is CASSVAEGGLYGYTF. The CDR3 coding sequence is TGTGCCAGCAGCGTAGCTGAAGGGGGCCTATATGGCTACACCTTC.

The sample holds many counts of this clonotype. The CDR3 DNA is TGCAGCGTTGGGGGACAGGGAGGGCCAGATACGCAGTATTTT. This codes for CSVGGQGGPDTQYF. The rearrangement uses TRBV29-1 and TRBJ2-3; TRBD1 aligns across 9 bases. Germline CDR1 is SQVTM and CDR2 is ANQGSEA. The junction had 6 bases not matched to a gene; V was cut back by 4 bases and J by 4 bases. The CDR3 length is 14 residues.

The V gene is TRBV20-1, the J gene TRBJ2-5; D is unclear. V was shortened by 1 base and J by 2 bases, with 11 bases between the two germline ends. The germline CDR1 and CDR2 sequences are DFQATT and SNEGSKA (reference sequence). The CDR3 covers 14 residues. The CDR3 spells CSARGKSLQETQYF. CDR3 sequence (DNA): TGCAGTGCTAGAGGCAAAAGCTTGCAAGAGACCCAGTACTTC.

This clonotype showed up many times. The V and J genes are TRBV12-3 or TRBV12-4 and TRBJ1-1; 7 positions match TRBD1. The length of the CDR3 is 13 residues. Losses at the gene ends were 7 bases for V and 1 base for J; bases not matched to a gene: 3. The CDR3 coding sequence is TGTGCCAGCACAGGGGGAGGGAACACTGAAGCTTTCTTT. Residues: CASTGGGNTEAFF.

The V call is TRBV11-3, the J call TRBJ2-3; 9 bases are a match to TRBD1. The CDR3 covers 15 residues. V was pared by 6 bases and J by 2 bases, with 6 bases of the junction left unmatched. Germline CDR1 and CDR2: SGHNT and YENEEA. CDR3 amino acids: CASSNRDRVTDTQYF. DNA of the CDR3: TGTGCCAGCAGTAACCGGGACAGGGTCACAGATACGCAGTATTTT. Together with reference TRBV11-3 and TRBJ2-3, the CDR3 gives the full variable domain: EAGVVQSPRYKIIEKKQPVAFWCNPISGHNTLYWYLQNLGQGPELLIRYENEEAVDDSQLPKDRFSAERLKGVDSTLKIQPAELGDSAVYLCASSNRDRVTDTQYFGPGTRLTVL.

For the CDR3, the DNA is TGTGCCAGCAGCAGCGGGGGGGACAATGAGCAGTTCTTC. As protein: CASSSGGDNEQFF. The chain joins TRBV6-1 to TRBJ2-1; 10 bases are a match to TRBD2. Trimming took 6 bases from V and 5 from J; bases not matched to a gene: 1. This CDR3 comprises 13 residues. Germline V CDR1 and CDR2: MNHNS, SASEGT.

V gene TRBV2 combines with J gene TRBJ2-7; possibly TRBD1 for D (5 bases). The CDR3 extends over 14 amino acids. V was shortened by 1 base and J by 3 bases, with 10 bases between the two germline ends. Germline V lookup: CDR1 SNHLY, CDR2 FYNNEI. CDR3 amino acids: CASSEDRTDYEQYF. CDR3 coding DNA: TGTGCCAGCAGTGAAGACAGGACGGACTACGAGCAGTACTTC.

Comments on this clonotype: A read error may account for a junction end that differs from germline. The rearrangement uses TRBV11-2 and TRBJ2-2; 8 bases match TRBD1. This CDR3 contains 18 residues. Germline values: CDR1 SGHAT, CDR2 FQNNGV. The CDR3 sequence is CATSQRRGQASNTGELFF. The CDR3, as DNA: TGTGCCACCAGCCAACGGAGGGGACAGGCCTCCAACACCGGGGAGCTGTTTTTT.

This clonotype was observed many times. CDR3 DNA sequence: TGTGCCAGCAGTCATAGCGGGAGTTCCTACAATGAGCAGTTCTTC. It is translated as CASSHSGSSYNEQFF. The chain employs TRBV6-1 and TRBJ2-1, with 9 bases aligning to TRBD2. The CDR3 totals 15 residues. J was trimmed by 1 base and V by 5 bases; bases with no gene match: 3. CDR1 is MNHNS and CDR2 is SASEGT in the germline V gene.

This clonotype occurred many times. The rearrangement links TRBV27 to TRBJ2-7; D may be TRBD1 (5 bases). The CDR3 spans 14 residues. Trimming left V 5 bases short and J 6 bases short, with 17 bases between. The germline gives CDR1 MNHEY, CDR2 SMNVEV (reference sequence). CDR3 region: CASSKTALISEQYF. The CDR3, as DNA: TGTGCCAGCAGTAAGACAGCCCTTATATCCGAGCAGTACTTC.

The V call is TRBV20-1, the J call TRBJ2-1; D tentatively reads TRBD1 or TRBD2 (5 bases each). There are 15 residues in the CDR3. The V end lost 1 base, the J end lost 4 bases, and 14 bases lay between the germline ends. Germline loops: CDR1 DFQATT, CDR2 SNEGSKA (reference sequence). The CDR3 DNA follows: TGCAGTGCTAGAGTCCCGGGACCGAGATACAATGAGCAGTTCTTC. Translated: CSARVPGPRYNEQFF.

This clonotype has more than one count but fewer than ten. An end of the junction differs from the germline gene, which may be a read error. This chain links TRBV11-2 with TRBJ2-1, with TRBD2 matching over 8 bases. CDR1 is SGHAT, CDR2 FQNNGV, per germline. The CDR3 length is 13 residues. The CDR3 DNA follows: TGTGCCAGCGGCTTAGCGGGGACCAATGAGCAGTTCTTC. It yields the protein CASGLAGTNEQFF. The variable domain in full, with the rest retrieved from reference TRBV11-2 and TRBJ2-1, is EAGVAQSPRYKIIEKRQSVAFWCNPISGHATLYWYQQILGQGPKLLIQFQNNGVVDDSQLPKDRFSAERLKGVDSTLKIQPAKLEDSAVYLCASGLAGTNEQFFGPGTRLTVL.

Only a few counts were recorded for this clonotype. This chain connects TRBV30 to TRBJ1-2; D is unresolved. The CDR3 covers 11 residues. The germline V and J ends were trimmed by 6 bases and 7 bases, with 12 bases remaining between them. Germline V lookup: CDR1 GTSNPN, CDR2 SVGIG (reference sequence). The chain's CDR3 is CACEGRGGYTF. The CDR3 bases are TGTGCCTGTGAGGGTCGGGGTGGCTACACCTTC.

This clonotype was seen a handful of times. This chain connects TRBV20-1 to TRBJ2-1; D gene uncertain. The CDR3 runs 17 residues. Germline assignment: CDR1 DFQATT and CDR2 SNEGSKA (reference sequence). V lost 0 bases and J 4 bases, leaving 19 bases between the germline ends. CDR3: CSARDLVVPLPYNEQFF. Written as DNA, the CDR3 is TGCAGTGCTAGAGATCTGGTAGTCCCGCTACCTTACAATGAGCAGTTCTTC.

This chain links TRBV5-1 with TRBJ2-3, with D possibly matching TRBD1 (7 bases). The V gene lost 5 bases and the J gene lost 6 bases, with 22 bases spanning the gap. Germline V CDR1 and CDR2: SGHRS, YFSETQ. CDR3 length: 16 residues. The CDR3 nucleotides read TGCGCCAGCAGTCCGGGGGCAGGGGGACTGTATGATACGCAGTATTTT. It encodes CASSPGAGGLYDTQYF.

In its sample, this clonotype was seen many times. The chain carries TRBV16 and TRBJ1-1; TRBD1 aligns across 8 bases. Germline V gives CDR1 KGHSY, CDR2 FQNENV. The CDR3 sequence is 16 residues long. J gave up 7 bases and V 0 bases, and 10 bases lay outside the gene matches. The CDR3 DNA reads TGTGCCAGCAGCCAATCGTGGCCAGGACAGGGCTTTGAAGCTTTCTTT. This codes for CASSQSWPGQGFEAFF.

This clonotype was found a few times. This chain connects TRBV6-5 to TRBJ2-7; D unresolved. This CDR3 has 14 residues. V was shortened by 2 bases and J by 5 bases, with 13 bases between the two germline ends. CDR1 MNHEY and CDR2 SVGAGI come from the germline V gene. The CDR3 nucleotides are TGTGCCAGCAGTTACATCGTAGGGCAGGACGAGCAGTACTTC. It specifies CASSYIVGQDEQYF.

The V call is TRBV11-2, the J call TRBJ2-2; no definite D call. This CDR3 is built from 14 residues. The V and J ends lost 4 bases and 1 base respectively, with 7 bases between them. The V gene's germline CDR1 is SGHAT and CDR2 FQNNGV. CDR3 DNA sequence: TGTGCCAGCAGCTCGCAGCGGAACACCGGGGAGCTGTTTTTT. The encoded protein is CASSSQRNTGELFF. Drawing the rest from reference TRBV11-2 and TRBJ2-2, the complete variable domain is EAGVAQSPRYKIIEKRQSVAFWCNPISGHATLYWYQQILGQGPKLLIQFQNNGVVDDSQLPKDRFSAERLKGVDSTLKIQPAKLEDSAVYLCASSSQRNTGELFFGEGSRLTVL.